Shown below are 21 T cell receptor beta chains from a single sample sequenced in a study of Graves' ophthalmopathy and Graves' hyperthyroidism. For repertoire sequencing, the TCR beta CDR3 regions were amplified from RNA transcripts. Second-round multiplex PCR came after first-round RT-PCR with HTBI primers. Each CDR3 protein is one row after TCRdb ran MiXCR on the multiplex PCR reads. Among 1 million to 1.3 million distinct CDR3 sequences listed, roughly 35% were seen once. The sequenced sample consisted of peripheral blood or thyroid tissue (not recorded which). Receptors originate from an adult man with Graves' hyperthyroidism.

There are many counts of this clonotype. This sequence joins TRBV29-1 and TRBJ2-5; 10 bases align to TRBD1. After removal of 5 bases from V and 1 base from J, the junction contained 4 bases not matched to a gene. The CDR3 length is 14 residues. CDR1 and CDR2 from the germline V gene are SQVTM and ANQGSEA. This CDR3 is CSVLWDRGQETQYF. Here the CDR3 DNA reads TGCAGCGTTCTTTGGGACAGGGGCCAAGAGACCCAGTACTTC.

This clonotype was counted many times. Here the CDR3 reads CSARDRTGRYEQYF. In DNA, the CDR3 is TGCAGTGCTAGAGACCGGACGGGGCGCTACGAGCAGTACTTC. The rearrangement links TRBV20-1 to TRBJ2-7, with D perhaps being TRBD1 or TRBD2 (5 bases each). CDR1 and CDR2 (germline): DFQATT, SNEGSKA (reference sequence). The CDR3 totals 14 residues. The germline V and J ends were trimmed by 0 bases and 3 bases, with 12 bases remaining between them.

This sequence joins TRBV15 and TRBJ2-7; no definite D call. Germline CDR1 and CDR2: LNHNV and YYDKDF (reference sequence). This CDR3 is 13 amino acids long. Trimming cost V 3 bases and J 7 bases, with 13 bases left between them. This CDR3 reads CATSSPSSGEQYF. CDR3 nucleotide sequence: TGTGCCACCAGCAGCCCTTCTAGTGGGGAGCAGTACTTC.

Comment on this clonotype: The CDR3 end shows no conserved phenylalanine or tryptophan, and so a read error is likely. The DNA is omitted, as the CDR3 cannot be located on it reliably, and the CDR3 follows TCRdb's listing. CDR3 in amino acids: CAVASGLA. The V gene is TRBV10-3, the J gene TRBJ1-6. The CDR3 is 8 amino acids in total, end residues counted. The germline V gene encodes CDR1 ENHRY and CDR2 SYGVKD.

This clonotype was picked up one time. V gene TRBV9 combines with J gene TRBJ2-7, with D perhaps assigned TRBD1 or TRBD2 (5 bases each). The CDR3 loop spans 16 amino acids. The germline gives CDR1 SGDLS, CDR2 YYNGEE. The V and J ends lost 7 bases and 2 bases respectively, with 22 bases between them. The CDR3 DNA reads as TGTGCCAGCTCACCACCCGGGACGACCAGGGCCTACGAGCAGTACTTC. Translation: CASSPPGTTRAYEQYF.

This clonotype was detected many times. J is TRBJ2-7 and V is TRBV7-9; D is possibly TRBD1 or TRBD2 (5 bases each). The CDR3 is made up of 15 amino acids. The germline V and J ends were trimmed by 0 bases and 6 bases, with 15 bases remaining between them. Germline lookup yields CDR1 SEHNR and CDR2 FQNEAQ (reference sequence). As DNA, the CDR3 is TGTGCCAGCAGCTTAGCGGACTTAGGGGTACCCGAGCAGTACTTC. It yields the protein CASSLADLGVPEQYF.

V is TRBV7-2 and J is TRBJ2-5; TRBD1 might be the D (5 bases). The CDR3 is 15 amino acids. CDR1 is SGHTA, CDR2 FQGNSA, per germline. V lost 3 bases and J lost 9, with 20 bases in between. CDR3 amino acids: CASSFSGQGNQPQYF. The CDR3, as DNA: TGTGCCAGCAGCTTCTCCGGGCAGGGCAATCAGCCCCAGTACTTC. The variable domain in full, completed from reference TRBV7-2 and TRBJ2-5, reads GAGVSQSPSNKVTEKGKDVELRCDPISGHTALYWYRQSLGQGLEFLIYFQGNSAPDKSGLPSDRFSAERTGGSVSTLTIQRTQQEDSAVYLCASSFSGQGNQPQYFGPGTRLLVL.

The chain employs TRBV19 and TRBJ2-3; D possibly corresponds to TRBD2 (6 bases). CDR3 size: 13 residues. Germline CDR1 is LNHDA and CDR2 is SQIVND (reference sequence). V lost 3 bases and J lost 6, with 10 bases in between. CDR3 sequence: CASSMVSGDTQYF. The DNA for the CDR3 is TGTGCCAGTAGTATGGTAAGCGGGGATACGCAGTATTTT.

The table lists this clonotype with a count of one. V gene TRBV29-1 combines with J gene TRBJ2-5; D is unresolved. Trimming removed 8 bases at V and 0 bases at J, with 4 bases between. The CDR3 extends over 10 amino acids. The V gene's germline CDR1 is SQVTM and CDR2 ANQGSEA. The CDR3 here is CSTYQETQYF. CDR3 DNA: TGCAGCACCTACCAAGAGACCCAGTACTTC.

The chain uses TRBV7-9 and TRBJ1-6; D call uncertain. The V gene lost 5 bases and the J gene lost 0 bases, with 17 bases spanning the gap. Per the germline V gene, CDR1 is SEHNR and CDR2 is FQNEAQ (reference sequence). The CDR3 loop spans 18 amino acids. In nucleotides, the CDR3 is TGTGCCAGCAGCCCTGACTTAGGTCAATCCTCCTATAATTCACCCCTCCACTTT. Encoded protein: CASSPDLGQSSYNSPLHF.

The chain links TRBV7-2 to TRBJ2-7; no reliable D call. Germline V CDR1 and CDR2: SGHTA, FQGNSA. Between the trimmed V and J ends, which lost 3 bases and 6 bases, there was a span of 15 bases. This CDR3 spans 14 amino acids. The CDR3 DNA reads as TGTGCCAGCAGCTTCAACCCGACTGACTGCGAGCAGTACTTC. It translates to CASSFNPTDCEQYF.

In this sample, this clonotype turned up many times. The CDR3 sequence: CASSLSAGVGYTF. CDR3 DNA: TGTGCCAGCAGTTTATCTGCAGGGGTTGGCTACACCTTC. The V and J genes are TRBV27 and TRBJ1-2; tentatively, D is TRBD1 (6 bases). Germline V CDR1 and CDR2: MNHEY, SMNVEV (reference sequence). The V gene lost 0 bases and the J gene lost 7 bases, with 9 bases spanning the gap. The CDR3 covers 13 residues.

The chain couples TRBV19 to TRBJ2-5; 7 positions match TRBD1. V trimming: 6 bases; J trimming: 5 bases; junction bases outside the gene matches: 6. The CDR3 consists of 13 residues. Germline loops: CDR1 LNHDA, CDR2 SQIVND (reference sequence). As DNA, the CDR3 is TGTGCCAGTAGCGCGACAGGGTTGGAGACCCAGTACTTC. Protein product: CASSATGLETQYF.

This clonotype showed up many times. The V gene is TRBV10-2, the J gene TRBJ1-2; no clear D gene. V was shortened by 8 bases and J by 7 bases, with 20 bases between the two germline ends. CDR1 is WSHSY and CDR2 is SAAADI in the germline V gene. The CDR3 has 14 residues. The CDR3 loop reads CASSPPDLNGGYTF. In DNA, the CDR3 is TGCGCCAGCTCCCCCCCTGATTTGAATGGTGGCTACACCTTC.

This clonotype was detected ten times or more. The genes are TRBV13 and TRBJ2-7; D remains ambiguous. Trimming pared 5 bases from V and 4 bases from J, leaving 9 bases between. Looked up from germline, CDR1 is PRHDT and CDR2 is FYEKMQ (reference sequence). The CDR3 extends over 12 amino acids. Here the CDR3 DNA reads TGTGCCAGCAGCAGCTTAGGTTACGAGCAGTACTTC. Amino acid sequence: CASSSLGYEQYF. Variable domain in full (rest from reference TRBV13 and TRBJ2-7): AAGVIQSPRHLIKEKRETATLKCYPIPRHDTVYWYQQGPGQDPQFLISFYEKMQSDKGSIPDRFSAQQFSDYHSELNMSSLELGDSALYFCASSSLGYEQYFGPGTRLTVT.

In DNA, the CDR3 is TGCAGTGCTAGAGGGGGGCTTCCCTACGAGCAGTACTTC. Translation gives CSARGGLPYEQYF. V is TRBV20-1 and J is TRBJ2-7, with D maybe TRBD1 (6 bases). The CDR3 sequence is 13 residues long. V dropped 1 base and J dropped 2 bases, with 9 bases sitting between them. Germline V gene sequence: CDR1 DFQATT, CDR2 SNEGSKA (reference sequence).

This chain uses TRBV29-1 with TRBJ2-2, with D perhaps TRBD2 (5 bases). The ends were cut back, 0 bases at V and 0 bases at J, with 11 bases in the middle. Per germline, CDR1 SQVTM and CDR2 ANQGSEA. This CDR3 comprises 16 residues. The CDR3 DNA is TGCAGCGTTGAAGATAATGAGGGTACGAACACCGGGGAGCTGTTTTTT. Protein: CSVEDNEGTNTGELFF.

This clonotype was picked up many times. The chain has TRBV6-2 or TRBV6-3 and TRBJ1-5; TRBD1 matches at 7 bases. Germline CDR1 and CDR2: MNHEY and SVGEGT. V shed 5 bases, J shed 3 bases, and the junction held 7 bases outside the gene matches. This CDR3 spans 15 amino acids. The CDR3 DNA reads TGTGCCAGCAGTATCCCACAGGGGAACAATCAGCCCCAGCATTTT. This encodes CASSIPQGNNQPQHF.

This clonotype was recorded many times. The chain carries TRBV29-1 and TRBJ1-1, with D possibly being TRBD1 (5 bases). In germline, CDR1 is SQVTM, CDR2 ANQGSEA. The CDR3 is made up of 13 amino acids. V lost 7 bases to trimming and J lost 5 bases, with 17 bases between them. The CDR3 sequence is CSAIPWGGTEAFF. The CDR3 region has the DNA TGCAGCGCCATACCCTGGGGCGGGACTGAAGCTTTCTTT.

This clonotype was detected many times. The chain has TRBV4-1 and TRBJ1-5, with a tentative D call TRBD1 (6 bases). The CDR3 consists of 16 residues. V shed 4 bases and J shed 7 bases, with 20 bases lying between them. Germline CDR1 reads MGHRA; CDR2 reads YSYEKL. The CDR3 sequence: CASSPWTTGSAQPQHF. For the CDR3, the DNA is TGCGCCAGCAGCCCTTGGACTACAGGGTCGGCACAGCCCCAGCATTTT.

The J gene is TRBJ1-1, the V gene TRBV12-3 or TRBV12-4; possibly TRBD1 for D (6 bases). This CDR3 is 14 amino acids long. Trimming left V 7 bases short and J 4 bases short, with 16 bases between. The CDR3 DNA reads as TGTGCCAGCACCAAACAGGGCCCCCGCACTGAAGCTTTCTTT. This encodes CASTKQGPRTEAFF.